The TCR beta chain described here comes from a study of shared clonotypes between healthy human individuals. Study background: Ranging from 18 to 49 in age, donors were a couple of women and a few men.

Study conclusions and caveats: Clonotype sharing across donors was expected to vary with sequencing depth.

The V gene's germline CDR1 is MDHEN and CDR2 SYDVKM. This CDR3 has 14 residues. V lost 3 bases and J 5 bases, leaving 11 bases between the germline ends. Unsorted PBMC DNA went through sequencing on ten immunoSEQ deep assay plates. Per the original methods: ImmunoSEQ output held junction-only sequences without quality scores, so filtering differed. The assay was immunoSEQ multiplex PCR, and TCRdb's table has in-frame clones only and misses some. V and J calls plus clone size are reproduced from that table; the DNA served to infer D and trimming. The sample consists of 550,000 to 600,000 clones, 70% to 80% of them appearing once. In the case of this clone: The target antigen is unknown.

Specimen: PBMCs. This rearrangement joins TRBV28 to TRBJ2-1; no clear D gene. The sequence was obtained from a middle-aged woman in good health. Some clones in this sample may be carry-over from other donors' samples. CDR3 protein: CASSLGLKHNEQFF. CDR3 DNA sequence: TGTGCCAGCAGTTTGGGCCTAAAACACAATGAGCAGTTCTTC.